This T cell receptor (beta chain) was recorded in a study of response to subunit inactivated influenza vaccine. Findings and caveats of the study: The study's authors posited that every seasonal influenza vaccination enlists few new T cells.

The CDR3 spans 16 residues. Looked up from germline, CDR1 is SGHRS and CDR2 is YFSETQ. Trimming at V came to 1 base and at J to 2 bases, leaving 6 bases not matched to a gene. TCRdb independently ran MiXCR on the RT-PCR reads; one entry per CDR3 protein. The sample lists about 780,000 distinct CDR3 sequences, around 18% seen once, with roughly a tenth in the top ten. This clonotype was recorded once. Its antigen is not identified. The input for sequencing was PBMCs from blood, taken roughly 5 days after vaccination. The source of this sequence is a man aged 50 to 60 who received an inactivated influenza vaccine. The chain joins TRBV5-1 to TRBJ2-3, with 8 positions matching TRBD2. The CDR3 spells CASSLLQRGNTDTQYF. CDR3 DNA sequence: TGCGCCAGCAGCTTGTTGCAGCGGGGGAACACAGATACGCAGTATTTT.